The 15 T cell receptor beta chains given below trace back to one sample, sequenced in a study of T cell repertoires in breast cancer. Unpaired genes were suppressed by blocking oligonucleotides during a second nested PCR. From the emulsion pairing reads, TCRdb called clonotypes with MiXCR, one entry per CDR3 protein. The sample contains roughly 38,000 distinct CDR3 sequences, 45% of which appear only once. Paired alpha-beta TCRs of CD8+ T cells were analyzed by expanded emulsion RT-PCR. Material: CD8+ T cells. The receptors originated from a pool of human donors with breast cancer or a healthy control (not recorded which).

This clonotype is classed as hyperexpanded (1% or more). The CDR3 DNA is TGTGCCAGCAGCCAAGGGACAAGTTTAGACTACGAGCAGTACTTC. As protein: CASSQGTSLDYEQYF. This chain connects TRBV14 to TRBJ2-7; D is possibly TRBD1 (5 bases). CDR1 is SGHDN, CDR2 FVKESK, per germline. V was shortened by 1 base and J by 3 bases, with 13 bases between the two germline ends. The CDR3 has 15 residues.

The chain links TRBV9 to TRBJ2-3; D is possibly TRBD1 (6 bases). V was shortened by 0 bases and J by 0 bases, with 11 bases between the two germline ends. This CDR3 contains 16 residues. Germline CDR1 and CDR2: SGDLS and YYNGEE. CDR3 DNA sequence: TGTGCCAGCAGCGTAGATGGGGGCCTAAGCACAGATACGCAGTATTTT. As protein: CASSVDGGLSTDTQYF.

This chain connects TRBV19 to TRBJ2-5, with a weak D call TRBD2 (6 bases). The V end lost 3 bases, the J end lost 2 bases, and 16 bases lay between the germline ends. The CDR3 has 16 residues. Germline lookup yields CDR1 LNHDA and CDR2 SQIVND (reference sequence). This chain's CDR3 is CASSMLNRDLQETQYF. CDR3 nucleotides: TGTGCCAGTAGTATGCTAAACCGGGACTTACAAGAGACCCAGTACTTC.

The CDR3 region has the DNA TGTGCCAGCAGTCCCAGCCGCAGGGGCAATCAGCCCCAGCATTTT. This gives the protein CASSPSRRGNQPQHF. The V call is TRBV6-1, the J call TRBJ1-5; D might be TRBD1 (5 bases). V shed 5 bases and J shed 2 bases, with 13 bases lying between them. The CDR3 consists of 15 residues. Germline V gene lookup returns CDR1 MNHNS and CDR2 SASEGT.

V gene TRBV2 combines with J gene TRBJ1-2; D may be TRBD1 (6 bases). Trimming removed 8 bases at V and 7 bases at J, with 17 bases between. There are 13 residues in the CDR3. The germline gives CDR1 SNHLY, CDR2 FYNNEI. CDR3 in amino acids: CASLPAGALGYTF. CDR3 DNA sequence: TGTGCCAGCCTTCCGGCAGGGGCGCTTGGCTACACCTTC.

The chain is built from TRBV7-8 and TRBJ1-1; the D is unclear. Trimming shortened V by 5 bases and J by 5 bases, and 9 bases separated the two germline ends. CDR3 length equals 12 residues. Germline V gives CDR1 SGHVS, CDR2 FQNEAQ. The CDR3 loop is CASSPSRTEAFF. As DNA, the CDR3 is TGTGCCAGCAGCCCAAGCCGGACTGAAGCTTTCTTT.

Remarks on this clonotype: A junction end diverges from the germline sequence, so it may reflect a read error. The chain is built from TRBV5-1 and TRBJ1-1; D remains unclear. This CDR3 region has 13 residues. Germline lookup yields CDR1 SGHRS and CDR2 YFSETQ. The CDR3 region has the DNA TGCGTCAGCAAGGCGCCGATGAACACTGAAGCTTTCTTT. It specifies CVSKAPMNTEAFF.

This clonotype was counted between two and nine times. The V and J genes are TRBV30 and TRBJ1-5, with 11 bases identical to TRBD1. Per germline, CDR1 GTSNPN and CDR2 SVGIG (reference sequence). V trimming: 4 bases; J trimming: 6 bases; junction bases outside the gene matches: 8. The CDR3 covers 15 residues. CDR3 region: CAWTATGTGGQPQHF. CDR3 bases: TGTGCCTGGACCGCTACCGGGACAGGGGGTCAGCCCCAGCATTTT.

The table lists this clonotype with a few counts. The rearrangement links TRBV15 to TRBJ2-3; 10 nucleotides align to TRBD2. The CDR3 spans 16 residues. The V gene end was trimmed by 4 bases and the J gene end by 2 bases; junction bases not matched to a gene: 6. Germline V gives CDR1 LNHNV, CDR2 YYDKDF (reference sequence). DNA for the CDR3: TGTGCCACCAGCACGATCGGGACTAGCGACACAGATACGCAGTATTTT. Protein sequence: CATSTIGTSDTDTQYF.

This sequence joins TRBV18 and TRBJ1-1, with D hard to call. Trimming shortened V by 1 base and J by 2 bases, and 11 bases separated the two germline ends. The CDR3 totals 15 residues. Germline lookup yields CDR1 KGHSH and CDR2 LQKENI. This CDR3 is CASSPQPLLNTEAFF. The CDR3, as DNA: TGTGCCAGCTCACCACAGCCGCTACTCAACACTGAAGCTTTCTTT.

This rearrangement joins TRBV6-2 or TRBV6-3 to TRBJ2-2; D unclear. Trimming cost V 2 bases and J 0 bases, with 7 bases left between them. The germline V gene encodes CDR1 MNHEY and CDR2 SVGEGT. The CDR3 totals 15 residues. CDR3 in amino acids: CASSYDTANTGELFF. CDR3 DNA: TGTGCCAGCAGTTACGACACAGCGAACACCGGGGAGCTGTTTTTT.

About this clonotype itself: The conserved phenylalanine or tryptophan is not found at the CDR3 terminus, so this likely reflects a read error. The CDR3 DNA is TGTGCCAGCAGCCGGCAAACAGGGCTATTTATCAATGAGCAGTTCCTC. Translated, it gives CASSRQTGLFINEQFL. V and J are TRBV27 and TRBJ2-1, with D maybe TRBD1 (6 bases). V lost 6 bases, J lost 6 bases, and 21 bases lay in between. CDR1 is MNHEY and CDR2 is SMNVEV in the germline V gene (reference sequence). CDR3 length equals 16 residues.

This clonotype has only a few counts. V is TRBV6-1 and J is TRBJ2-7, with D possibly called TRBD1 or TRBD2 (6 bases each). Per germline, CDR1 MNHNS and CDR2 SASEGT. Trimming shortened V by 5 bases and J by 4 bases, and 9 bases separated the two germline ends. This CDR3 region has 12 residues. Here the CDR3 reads CASSRGVYEQYF. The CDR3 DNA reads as TGTGCCAGCAGTAGGGGGGTGTACGAGCAGTACTTC.

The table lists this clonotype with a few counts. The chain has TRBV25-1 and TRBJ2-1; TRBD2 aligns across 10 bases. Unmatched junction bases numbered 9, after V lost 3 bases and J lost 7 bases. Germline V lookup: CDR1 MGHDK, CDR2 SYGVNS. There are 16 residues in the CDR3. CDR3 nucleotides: TGTGCCAGCAGTGACGATCTAGCGGGAGTTGCGAATGAGCAGTTCTTC. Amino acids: CASSDDLAGVANEQFF.

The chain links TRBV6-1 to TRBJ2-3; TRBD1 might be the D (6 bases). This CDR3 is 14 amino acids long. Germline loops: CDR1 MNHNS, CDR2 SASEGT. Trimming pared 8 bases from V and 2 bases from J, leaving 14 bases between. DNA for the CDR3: TGTGCCAGCGCCCAAAACAGGGACACAGATACGCAGTATTTT. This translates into CASAQNRDTDTQYF.